This is a list of T cell receptor beta chains from one sample in a study of response to subunit inactivated influenza vaccine. TCRdb re-called the RT-PCR reads through MiXCR, storing one row per CDR3 protein. The sample holds around 850,000 distinct CDR3 sequences, around a sixth seen once. Material: PBMCs from blood, obtained 5 days after vaccination. These receptors all stem from a man aged 50-60 years who received an inactivated influenza vaccine. Both conserved end residues are part of each CDR3. A D gene is named only where the DNA matches it firmly. Expanded clones are given a class, and other clones once, few, many or no size at all.

NA | TRBJ1-1 | TRBV29-1 | NA | CSVKGGIVSGTEAFF | TGCAGCGTAAAGGGAGGGATCGTTAGTGGCACTGAAGCTTTCTTT
few | TRBJ1-1 | TRBV29-1 | NA | CSVLRRREAFF | TGCAGCGTTCTCAGGAGGCGTGAAGCTTTCTTT
NA | TRBJ2-5 | TRBV18 | TRBD1 | CASSRSTNRGGETQYF | TGTGCCAGCTCACGCTCTACCAACAGGGGTGGAGAGACCCAGTACTTC
many | TRBJ2-5 | TRBV20-1 | NA | CSAKVYQETQYF | TGCAGTGCTAAGGTCTACCAAGAGACCCAGTACTTC
NA | TRBJ2-2 | TRBV6-5 | TRBD1 | CASSYPRTGGSGELFF | TGTGCCAGCAGTTACCCCAGGACAGGGGGTAGCGGGGAGCTGTTTTTT
NA | TRBJ2-2 | TRBV5-1 | NA | CASSLVDYGTGELFF | TGCGCCAGCAGCTTGGTCGATTACGGTACCGGGGAGCTGTTTTTT
few | TRBJ2-3 | TRBV6-5 | TRBD2 | CASSYTRRAGGTDTQYF | TGTGCCAGCAGTTACACTCGCCGGGCGGGAGGCACAGATACGCAGTATTTT
few | TRBJ1-6 | TRBV5-5 | NA | CASRRTPSRTANNSPLHF | TGTGCCAGCAGGCGAACCCCGTCCCGGACGGCCAATAATTCACCCCTCCACTTT
NA | TRBJ1-5 | TRBV19 | NA | CATKNRDTNQPQHF | TGTGCCACCAAAAACCGGGACACCAATCAGCCCCAGCATTTT
NA | TRBJ2-1 | TRBV28 | NA | CASGPGSRKNYDYNEQFF | TGTGCCAGCGGCCCCGGGTCGCGGAAGAACTATGACTACAATGAGCAGTTCTTC
NA | TRBJ2-7 | TRBV7-8 | NA | CASSFATRSYEQYF | TGTGCCAGCAGCTTTGCCACTAGGTCCTACGAGCAGTACTTC
few | TRBJ2-5 | TRBV7-8 | NA | CASSSGVGTQYF | TGTGCCAGCAGCTCGGGTGTCGGTACCCAGTACTTC
NA | TRBJ2-7 | TRBV7-2 | NA | CASCLGGAFSYEQYF | TGTGCCAGCTGTCTAGGGGGGGCTTTCTCCTACGAGCAGTACTTC
NA | TRBJ2-7 | TRBV19 | TRBD2 | CASSKLAGGLSYEQYF | TGTGCCAGTAGTAAACTAGCGGGAGGACTCTCCTACGAGCAGTACTTC
many | TRBJ2-7 | TRBV20-1 | NA | CSASQGQGEQYF | TGCAGTGCCTCACAGGGCCAGGGAGAGCAGTACTTC
NA | TRBJ2-5 | TRBV5-4 | TRBD1 | CAIKTAGGLETQYF | TGTGCCATCAAAACCGCAGGGGGCTTAGAGACCCAGTACTTC
NA | TRBJ1-1 | TRBV20-1 | NA | CSARDAQGLNTEAFF | TGCAGTGCTAGAGATGCCCAGGGGTTGAACACTGAAGCTTTCTTT
NA | TRBJ2-1 | TRBV6-2/TRBV6-3 | TRBD1 | CASNPGTGRNEQFF | TGTGCCAGCAACCCCGGGACAGGGCGCAATGAGCAGTTCTTC
NA | TRBJ2-7 | TRBV7-9 | TRBD2 | CASGLAGGGEQYF | TGTGCCAGCGGACTAGCGGGAGGAGGCGAGCAGTACTTC
few | TRBJ2-1 | TRBV6-5 | NA | CASSFPQGGNEQFF | TGTGCCAGCAGTTTCCCACAGGGTGGGAATGAGCAGTTCTTC
NA | TRBJ1-1 | TRBV5-1 | TRBD1 | CASSPGDRANTEAFF | TGCGCCAGCAGCCCGGGGGACAGAGCGAACACTGAAGCTTTCTTT
few | TRBJ2-4 | TRBV20-1 | TRBD1 | CSALGQSKNIQYF | TGCAGTGCTTTGGGACAGTCCAAAAACATTCAGTACTTC
NA | TRBJ1-5 | TRBV4-1 | NA | CASSQDLGFRNQPQHF | TGCGCCAGCAGCCAAGATCTAGGTTTTCGCAATCAGCCCCAGCATTTT
few | TRBJ2-7 | TRBV12-3/TRBV12-4 | TRBD2 | CASSPTPGVAGYSYEQYF | TGTGCCAGCAGTCCTACCCCCGGGGTAGCGGGATACTCCTACGAGCAGTACTTC
NA | TRBJ2-3 | TRBV28 | NA | CAVGTWGDTQYF | TGTGCCGTCGGGACCTGGGGGGATACGCAGTATTTT
few | TRBJ2-1 | TRBV6-1 | NA | CASSLEPWDHNEQFF | TGTGCCAGCTCATTGGAGCCCTGGGATCACAATGAGCAGTTCTTC
few | TRBJ2-1 | TRBV20-1 | TRBD2 | CSARTSGNNEQFF | TGCAGTGCTAGGACTAGCGGAAACAATGAGCAGTTCTTC
many | TRBJ2-1 | TRBV11-3 | NA | CASSGRGEQFF | TGTGCCAGCTCGGGGCGGGGTGAGCAGTTCTTC
NA | TRBJ2-3 | TRBV7-2 | NA | CASTPRAATDTQYF | TGTGCCAGCACCCCCAGGGCAGCCACAGATACGCAGTATTTT
many | TRBJ2-5 | TRBV29-1 | NA | CSEGELGETQYF | TGCAGCGAAGGAGAATTGGGAGAGACCCAGTACTTC
NA | TRBJ2-3 | TRBV20-1 | TRBD2 | CSARDGAGGTDTQYF | TGCAGTGCTAGAGATGGGGCGGGAGGCACAGATACGCAGTATTTT